The source of this T cell receptor (beta chain) is a study of T cells after yellow fever vaccination. The study, taken as a whole, reports: Peaking faster, on day 5 versus 15, the secondary response was nonetheless weaker. Repertoires sorted by FACS could include abundant clonotypes that are contaminants from the bulk population.

As concerns this clonotype: Its antigen is as yet unknown.

TCRdb fed the 5' RACE reads into MiXCR, producing one record per CDR3 protein. The table shows a few hundred thousand distinct CDR3 sequences, with 19% occurring only once. V shed 10 bases and J shed 6 bases, with 22 bases lying between them. This CDR3 is built from 14 residues. Germline V lookup: CDR1 MNHEY, CDR2 SVGEGT. The sample in question was PBMCs, obtained 15 days after the yellow fever booster vaccination. The TCR was taken from a man younger than 45 who received the YFV17D yellow fever vaccine. This chain uses TRBV6-2 or TRBV6-3 with TRBJ2-7; D uncertain. The CDR3 is CATTKMGSAVEQYF. Written as DNA, the CDR3 is TGTGCCACCACAAAAATGGGCTCCGCAGTCGAGCAGTACTTC.